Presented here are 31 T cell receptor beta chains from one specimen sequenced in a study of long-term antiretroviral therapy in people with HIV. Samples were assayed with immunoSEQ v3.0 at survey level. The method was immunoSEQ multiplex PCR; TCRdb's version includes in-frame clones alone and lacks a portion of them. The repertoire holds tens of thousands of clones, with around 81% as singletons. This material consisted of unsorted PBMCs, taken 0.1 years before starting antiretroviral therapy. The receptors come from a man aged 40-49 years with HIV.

The CDR3 sequence: CATSFGPSSYNEQFF. Here the CDR3 DNA reads TGTGCCACCAGCTTCGGGCCCAGCTCCTACAATGAGCAGTTCTTC. The genes are TRBV15 and TRBJ2-1; no clear D gene. The V end lost 5 bases, the J end lost 0 bases, and 11 bases lay between the germline ends. Per the germline V gene, CDR1 is LNHNV and CDR2 is YYDKDF (reference sequence). This CDR3 is 15 amino acids long.

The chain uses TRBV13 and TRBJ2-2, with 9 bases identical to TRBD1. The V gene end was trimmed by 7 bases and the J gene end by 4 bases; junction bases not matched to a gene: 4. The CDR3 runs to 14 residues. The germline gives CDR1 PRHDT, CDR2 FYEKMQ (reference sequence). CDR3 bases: TGTGCCAGCACTTACAGGGGGCCCACCGGGGAGCTGTTTTTT. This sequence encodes CASTYRGPTGELFF.

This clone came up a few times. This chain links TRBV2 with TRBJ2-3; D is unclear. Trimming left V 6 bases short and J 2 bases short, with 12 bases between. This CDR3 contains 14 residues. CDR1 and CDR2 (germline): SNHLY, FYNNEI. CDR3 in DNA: TGTGCCAGCAGCAAAAGGATTTTCACAGATACGCAGTATTTT. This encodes CASSKRIFTDTQYF. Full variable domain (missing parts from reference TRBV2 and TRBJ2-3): EPEVTQTPSHQVTQMGQEVILRCVPISNHLYFYWYRQILGQKVEFLVSFYNNEISEKSEIFDDQFSVERPDGSNFTLKIRSTKLEDSAMYFCASSKRIFTDTQYFGPGTRLTVL.

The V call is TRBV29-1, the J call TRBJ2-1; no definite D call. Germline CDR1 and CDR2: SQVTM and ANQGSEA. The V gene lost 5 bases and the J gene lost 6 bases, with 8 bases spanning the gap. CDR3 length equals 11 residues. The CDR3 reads CSVRTGNEQFF. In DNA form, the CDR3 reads TGCAGCGTTAGGACGGGCAATGAGCAGTTCTTC.

CDR3 sequence (DNA): TGTGCCAGCAGCTTAAGATTTGGGAGGGGGGGAGAAGAGACCCAGTACTTC. Translated: CASSLRFGRGGEETQYF. The gene calls are TRBV5-6 and TRBJ2-5, with D possibly matching TRBD2 (7 bases). CDR1 is SGHDT and CDR2 is YYEEEE in the germline V gene. The CDR3 has 17 residues. The germline V and J ends were trimmed by 2 bases and 3 bases, with 20 bases remaining between them.

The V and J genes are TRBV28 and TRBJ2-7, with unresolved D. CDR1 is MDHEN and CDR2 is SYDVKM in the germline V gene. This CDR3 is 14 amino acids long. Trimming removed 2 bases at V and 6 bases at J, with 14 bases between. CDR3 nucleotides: TGTGCCAGCAGTTTACCCCAGAGTTACGTCGAGCAGTACTTC. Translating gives CASSLPQSYVEQYF.

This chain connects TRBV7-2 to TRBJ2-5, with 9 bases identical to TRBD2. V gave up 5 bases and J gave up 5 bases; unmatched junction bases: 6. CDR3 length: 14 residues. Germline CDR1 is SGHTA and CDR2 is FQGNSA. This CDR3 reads CASSLRRGGETQYF. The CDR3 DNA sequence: TGTGCCAGCAGCCTGAGGCGGGGGGGCGAGACCCAGTACTTC.

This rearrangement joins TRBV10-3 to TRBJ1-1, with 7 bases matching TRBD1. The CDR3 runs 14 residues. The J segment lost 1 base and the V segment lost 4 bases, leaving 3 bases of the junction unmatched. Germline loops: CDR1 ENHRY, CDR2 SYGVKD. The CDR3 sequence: CAISGGQKNTEAFF. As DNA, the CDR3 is TGTGCCATCAGTGGGGGACAGAAGAACACTGAAGCTTTCTTT.

CDR3 loop: CASSPPGSSTDTQYF. The DNA for the CDR3 is TGTGCCAGCAGCCCTCCCGGGTCTAGCACAGATACGCAGTATTTT. This chain links TRBV7-9 with TRBJ2-3; D not certain. The CDR3 loop spans 15 amino acids. Germline lookup yields CDR1 SEHNR and CDR2 FQNEAQ (reference sequence). Trimming shortened V by 5 bases and J by 0 bases, and 12 bases separated the two germline ends.

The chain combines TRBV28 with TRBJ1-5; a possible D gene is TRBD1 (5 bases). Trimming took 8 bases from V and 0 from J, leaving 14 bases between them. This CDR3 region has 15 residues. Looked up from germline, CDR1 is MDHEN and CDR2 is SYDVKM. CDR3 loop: CASCRRDYSNQPQHF. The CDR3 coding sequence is TGTGCCAGCTGTAGACGGGACTATAGCAATCAGCCCCAGCATTTT.

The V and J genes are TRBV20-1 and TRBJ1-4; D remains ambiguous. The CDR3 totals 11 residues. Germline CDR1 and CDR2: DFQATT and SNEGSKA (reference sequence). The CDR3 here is CSASTNEKLFF. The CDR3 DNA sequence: TGCAGCGCTTCAACTAATGAAAAACTGTTTTTT.

This CDR3 is CAISERQGYNEQFF. CDR3 nucleotide sequence: TGTGCCATCAGTGAGAGACAGGGCTACAATGAGCAGTTCTTC. The chain recombines TRBV10-3 with TRBJ2-1, with 7 bases matching TRBD1. The CDR3 is 14 amino acids. V was pared by 2 bases and J by 3 bases, with 1 base of the junction left unmatched. Germline V lookup: CDR1 ENHRY, CDR2 SYGVKD.

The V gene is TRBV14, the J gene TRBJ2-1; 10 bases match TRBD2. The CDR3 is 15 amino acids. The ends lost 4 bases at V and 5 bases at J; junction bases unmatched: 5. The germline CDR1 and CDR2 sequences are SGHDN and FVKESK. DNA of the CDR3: TGTGCCAGCAGCCGAAGCGGGGGGGTTGACAATGAGCAGTTCTTC. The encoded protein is CASSRSGGVDNEQFF. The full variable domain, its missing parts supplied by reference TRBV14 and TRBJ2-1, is EAGVTQFPSHSVIEKGQTVTLRCDPISGHDNLYWYRRVMGKEIKFLLHFVKESKQDESGMPNNRFLAERTGGTYSTLKVQPAELEDSGVYFCASSRSGGVDNEQFFGPGTRLTVL.

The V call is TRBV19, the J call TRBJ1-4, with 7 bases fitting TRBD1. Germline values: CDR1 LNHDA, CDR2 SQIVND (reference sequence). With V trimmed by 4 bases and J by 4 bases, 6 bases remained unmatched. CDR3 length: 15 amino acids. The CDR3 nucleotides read TGTGCCAGTAGTAACACCGGGACAGATAATGAAAAACTGTTTTTT. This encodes CASSNTGTDNEKLFF.

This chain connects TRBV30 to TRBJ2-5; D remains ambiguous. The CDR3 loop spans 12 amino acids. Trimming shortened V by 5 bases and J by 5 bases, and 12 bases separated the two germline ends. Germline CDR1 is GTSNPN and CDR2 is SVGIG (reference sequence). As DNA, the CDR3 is TGTGCCTGGGGGTCCTTGGGGGAGACCCAGTACTTC. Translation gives CAWGSLGETQYF.

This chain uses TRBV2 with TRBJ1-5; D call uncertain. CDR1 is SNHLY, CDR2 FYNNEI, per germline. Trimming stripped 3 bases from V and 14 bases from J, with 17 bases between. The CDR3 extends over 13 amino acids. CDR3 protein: CASSDSAARLEHF. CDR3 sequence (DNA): TGTGCCAGCAGTGATAGCGCAGCCCGATTAGAGCATTTT.

The CDR3 DNA reads TGCGCCAGCAGCCCTAGGGGTCAGGGGACAGATACGCAGTATTTT. Protein: CASSPRGQGTDTQYF. The rearrangement links TRBV4-3 to TRBJ2-3, with D possibly TRBD1 on 6 matching bases. The ends were cut back, 4 bases at V and 3 bases at J, with 14 bases in the middle. The CDR3 consists of 15 residues. Germline CDR1 LGHNA, CDR2 YSLEER.

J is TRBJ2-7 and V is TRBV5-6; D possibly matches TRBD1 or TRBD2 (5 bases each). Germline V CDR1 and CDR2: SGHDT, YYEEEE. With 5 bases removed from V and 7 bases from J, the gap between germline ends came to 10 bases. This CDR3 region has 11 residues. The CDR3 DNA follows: TGTGCCAGCAGGAGGGGTTGGGAGCAGTACTTC. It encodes CASRRGWEQYF.

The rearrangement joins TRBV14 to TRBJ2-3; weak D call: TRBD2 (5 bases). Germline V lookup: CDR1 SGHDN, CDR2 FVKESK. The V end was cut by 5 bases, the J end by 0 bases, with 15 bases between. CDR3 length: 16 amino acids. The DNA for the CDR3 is TGTGCCAGCAGCTCTCAGCGGACGCGGAGCACAGATACGCAGTATTTT. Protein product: CASSSQRTRSTDTQYF.

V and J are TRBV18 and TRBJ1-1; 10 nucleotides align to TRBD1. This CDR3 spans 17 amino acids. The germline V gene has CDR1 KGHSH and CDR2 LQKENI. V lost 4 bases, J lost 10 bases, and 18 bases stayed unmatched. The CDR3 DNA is TGTGCCAGCTCACTCCAGGCCGGGACAGGGGCCAAACTCCGAGCTTTCTTT. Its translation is CASSLQAGTGAKLRAFF.

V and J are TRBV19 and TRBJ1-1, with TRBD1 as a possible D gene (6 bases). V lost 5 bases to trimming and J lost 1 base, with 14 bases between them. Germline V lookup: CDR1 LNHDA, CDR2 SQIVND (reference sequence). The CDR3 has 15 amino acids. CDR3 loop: CASSAPMTGNTEAFF. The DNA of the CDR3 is TGTGCCAGTAGTGCACCAATGACAGGGAACACTGAAGCTTTCTTT. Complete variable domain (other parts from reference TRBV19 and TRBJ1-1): DGGITQSPKYLFRKEGQNVTLSCEQNLNHDAMYWYRQDPGQGLRLIYYSQIVNDFQKGDIAEGYSVSREKKESFPLTVTSAQKNPTAFYLCASSAPMTGNTEAFFGQGTRLTVV.

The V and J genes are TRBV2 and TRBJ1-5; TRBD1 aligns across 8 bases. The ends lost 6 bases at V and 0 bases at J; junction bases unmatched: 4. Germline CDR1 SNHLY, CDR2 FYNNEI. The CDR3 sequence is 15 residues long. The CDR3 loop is CASRTGDFSNQPQHF. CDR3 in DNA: TGTGCCAGCAGGACAGGGGACTTTAGCAATCAGCCCCAGCATTTT.

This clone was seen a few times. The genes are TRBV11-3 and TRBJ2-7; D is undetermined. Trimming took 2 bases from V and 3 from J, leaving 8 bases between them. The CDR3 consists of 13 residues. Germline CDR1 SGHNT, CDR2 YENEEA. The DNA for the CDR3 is TGTGCCAGCAGCTTAACAGTGAACTACGAGCAGTACTTC. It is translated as CASSLTVNYEQYF.

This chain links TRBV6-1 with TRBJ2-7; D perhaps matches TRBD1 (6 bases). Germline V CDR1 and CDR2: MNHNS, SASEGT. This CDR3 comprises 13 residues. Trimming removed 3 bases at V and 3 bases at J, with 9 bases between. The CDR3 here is CASSDPGDYEQYF. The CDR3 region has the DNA TGTGCCAGCAGTGACCCAGGGGACTACGAGCAGTACTTC.

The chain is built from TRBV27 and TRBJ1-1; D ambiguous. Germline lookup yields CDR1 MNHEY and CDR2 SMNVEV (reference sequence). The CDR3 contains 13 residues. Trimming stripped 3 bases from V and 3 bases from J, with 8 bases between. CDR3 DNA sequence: TGTGCCAGCAGTTTGGCAGGATACACTGAAGCTTTCTTT. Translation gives CASSLAGYTEAFF.

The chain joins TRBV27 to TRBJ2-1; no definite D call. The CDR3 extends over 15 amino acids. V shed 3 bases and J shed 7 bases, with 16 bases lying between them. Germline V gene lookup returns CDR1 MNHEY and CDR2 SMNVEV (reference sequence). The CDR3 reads CASSLLKEFRNEQFF. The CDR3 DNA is TGTGCCAGCAGTTTGCTCAAGGAGTTCCGGAATGAGCAGTTCTTC.

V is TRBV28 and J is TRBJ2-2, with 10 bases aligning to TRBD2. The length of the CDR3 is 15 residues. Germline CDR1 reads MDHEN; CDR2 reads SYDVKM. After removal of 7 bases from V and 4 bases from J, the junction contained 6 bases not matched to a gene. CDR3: CASTLTSGFTGELFF. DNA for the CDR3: TGTGCCAGCACCTTGACTAGCGGGTTCACCGGGGAGCTGTTTTTT.

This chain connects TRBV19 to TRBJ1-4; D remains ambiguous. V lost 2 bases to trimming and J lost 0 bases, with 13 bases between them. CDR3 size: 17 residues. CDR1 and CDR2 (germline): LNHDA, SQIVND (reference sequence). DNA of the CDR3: TGTGCCAGTAGTATAAGGAGACAAAGCGCAACTAATGAAAAACTGTTTTTT. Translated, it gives CASSIRRQSATNEKLFF. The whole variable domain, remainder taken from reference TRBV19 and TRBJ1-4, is DGGITQSPKYLFRKEGQNVTLSCEQNLNHDAMYWYRQDPGQGLRLIYYSQIVNDFQKGDIAEGYSVSREKKESFPLTVTSAQKNPTAFYLCASSIRRQSATNEKLFFGSGTQLSVL.

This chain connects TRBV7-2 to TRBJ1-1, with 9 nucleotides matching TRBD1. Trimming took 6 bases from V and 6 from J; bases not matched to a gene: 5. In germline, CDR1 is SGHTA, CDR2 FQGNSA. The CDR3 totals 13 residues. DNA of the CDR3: TGTGCCAGCAGTCCACAGGGGGCATCTGAAGCTTTCTTT. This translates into CASSPQGASEAFF.

The CDR3 loop is CASSSAGTGKGEAFF. Here the CDR3 DNA reads TGTGCCAGCAGTTCGGCCGGGACAGGTAAGGGAGAAGCTTTCTTT. This chain uses TRBV6-5 with TRBJ1-1, with TRBD1 matching 8 bases. The CDR3 spans 15 residues. Germline CDR1 reads MNHEY; CDR2 reads SVGAGI. The V segment lost 4 bases and the J segment 8 bases; nucleotides outside the gene matches: 12.

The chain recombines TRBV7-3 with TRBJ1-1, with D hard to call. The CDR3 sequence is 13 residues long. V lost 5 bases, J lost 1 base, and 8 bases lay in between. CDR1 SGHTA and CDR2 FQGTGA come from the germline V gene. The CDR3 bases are TGTGCCAGCAGCCCCTACAAGAACACTGAAGCTTTCTTT. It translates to CASSPYKNTEAFF. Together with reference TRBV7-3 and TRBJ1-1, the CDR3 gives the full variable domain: GAGVSQTPSNKVTEKGKYVELRCDPISGHTALYWYRQSLGQGPEFLIYFQGTGAADDSGLPNDRFFAVRPEGSVSTLKIQRTERGDSAVYLCASSPYKNTEAFFGQGTRLTVV.